This TCR beta chain stems from a study of human T cells and chemical hapten exposure. Germline CDR1 reads LGHDT; CDR2 reads YNNKEL (reference sequence). Trimming shortened V by 4 bases and J by 0 bases, and 12 bases separated the two germline ends. This CDR3 comprises 16 residues. This clonotype was counted at least ten times. Its specificity is not known. Time point given: patch test 1, 2 weeks after DPC sensitization. The treatment was: therapeutic diphenylcyclopropenone sensitization with weekly scalp DPC. General study points: The study found that DPC sensitization did not change TCRs above 1 in 1000 frequency.

TCRdb analysed the RACE reads with MiXCR anew, one entry per CDR3 protein. The sample yields approximately 60,000 distinct CDR3 sequences, about 9.3% seen once. The sequence derives from a woman aged 40 to 50 with alopecia areata. Some clones in this sample may be carry-over from other donors' samples. The chain is built from TRBV3-1 and TRBJ2-2, with D possibly matching TRBD2 (5 bases). Sequencing used whole blood, obtained in connection with sensitization to the hapten diphenylcyclopropenone (DPC). CDR3 nucleotide sequence: TGTGCCAGCAGCCTGACGGACTTGACGAACACCGGGGAGCTGTTTTTT. Translation gives CASSLTDLTNTGELFF. Complete variable domain (other parts from reference TRBV3-1 and TRBJ2-2): DTAVSQTPKYLVTQMGNDKSIKCEQNLGHDTMYWYKQDSKKFLKIMFSYNNKELIINETVPNRFSPKSPDKAHLNLHINSLELGDSAVYFCASSLTDLTNTGELFFGEGSRLTVL.